Listed here is a single TCR beta chain. This entry comes from a study of blood T cell repertoires in COVID-19. Study-level information: From the United States, Italy and Spain came samples of acute and convalescent COVID-19. The analysed material was cDNA or gDNA that came from T cells, B-cell-depleted T cells, or PBMCs.

In the source study's methods: Reference gene primer amplification gave nucleated cell count estimates. Clones were read by immunoSEQ multiplex PCR, and TCRdb kept only the in-frame ones, dropping some. Clonal size and the V and J genes are those of that table, whereas D and trimming came from the DNA. Here the sample spans about 190,000 clones, approximately 85% being singletons. The ends were cut back, 6 bases at V and 4 bases at J, with 20 bases in the middle. The V gene's germline CDR1 is SGHDT and CDR2 YYEEEE. The CDR3 runs 16 residues. The sequencing input was peripheral blood. The clonotype comes from a woman aged 65 to 85 with active or convalescent COVID-19. This chain uses TRBV5-6 with TRBJ2-1, with no clear D. The CDR3 region is CASTISVSIVYNEQFF. Written as DNA, the CDR3 is TGTGCCAGCACCATATCTGTATCCATAGTATACAATGAGCAGTTCTTC.